This T cell receptor (beta chain) was captured by sequencing in a study of T cell responses to AZD1222 COVID-19 vaccine. Study-wide findings and caveats: The donors showed a predominance of white British ancestry and of females, with possible underestimation of clonal diversity. Baseline serostatus was positive in only a handful of AZD1222 recipients. Unmutated variant regions are reportedly targeted by nearly half of spike-specific TCRs.

Trimming took off 4 bases at V and 1 base at J, with 14 bases between the two ends. There are 15 residues in the CDR3. CDR1 SGDLS and CDR2 YYNGEE come from the germline V gene. Second-dose groups at about 4 or about 12 weeks were pooled. The data were produced by immunoSEQ multiplex PCR, yet TCRdb's version contains in-frame clones alone and is incomplete. The data contain 95,000 to 150,000 clones, around 84% of them singletons. Comment on this clone: Its antigen is currently unknown.

The specimen comprised peripheral blood, sampled 28 days after the second AZD1222 dose. The V call is TRBV9, the J call TRBJ1-1; tentatively, D is TRBD1 (5 bases). The source of this sequence is an adult who received the AZD1222 COVID-19 vaccine. In DNA, the CDR3 is TGTGCCAGCAGCCCCCAAGGGGCCGGGAACACTGAAGCTTTCTTT. This codes for CASSPQGAGNTEAFF.